Reported below is one T cell receptor beta chain. What it binds is not known. The data derive from a study of CD8+CD57+ T cells in acquired aplastic anemia. Study-level points and caveats: The number of CD8+ CDR3 sequences shared by patients and controls was around 30. Patients and healthy controls showed no significant CD8+ Simpson's diversity difference.

CD8+CD57+ cell expansion had been shown by flow cytometry in patients chosen for sequencing. Genomic DNA provided the template from which TCR beta VDJ and CDR3 profiles were obtained. TCRdb re-derived calls from the reads in MiXCR, one entry per CDR3 protein. The table shows 150,000 to 200,000 distinct CDR3 sequences, with around 48% occurring only once. Between the trimmed V and J ends, which lost 2 bases and 9 bases, there was a span of 14 bases. The CDR3 covers 14 residues. Germline-derived CDR1 and CDR2 are SGHAT and FQNNGV. The origin of this receptor is a human donor with aplastic anemia. Sequences were obtained from sorted CD4+, CD8+, or CD8+CD57+ T cells (not recorded which) from PBMCs. The chain uses TRBV11-2 and TRBJ2-1, with unresolved D. The CDR3 here is CASSLNNSPPEQFF. The CDR3 DNA is TGTGCCAGCAGCTTAAACAACTCGCCGCCTGAGCAGTTCTTC.